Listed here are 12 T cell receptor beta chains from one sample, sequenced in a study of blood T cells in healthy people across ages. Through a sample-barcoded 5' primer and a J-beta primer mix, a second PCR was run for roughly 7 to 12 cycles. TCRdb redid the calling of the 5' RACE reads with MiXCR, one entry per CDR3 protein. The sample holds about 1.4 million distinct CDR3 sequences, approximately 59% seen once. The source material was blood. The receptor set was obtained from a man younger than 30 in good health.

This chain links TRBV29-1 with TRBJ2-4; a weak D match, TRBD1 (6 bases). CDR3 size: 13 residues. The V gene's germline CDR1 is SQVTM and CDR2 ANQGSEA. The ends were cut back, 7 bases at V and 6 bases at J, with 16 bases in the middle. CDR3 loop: CSAVGQDRNIQYF. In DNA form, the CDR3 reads TGCAGCGCCGTGGGACAAGATCGAAACATTCAGTACTTC.

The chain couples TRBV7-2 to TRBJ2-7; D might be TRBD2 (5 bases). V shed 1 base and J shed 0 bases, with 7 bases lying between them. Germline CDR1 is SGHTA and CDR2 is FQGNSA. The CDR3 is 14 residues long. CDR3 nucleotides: TGTGCCAGCAGCTTAGAAGAGGGCTCCTACGAGCAGTACTTC. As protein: CASSLEEGSYEQYF.

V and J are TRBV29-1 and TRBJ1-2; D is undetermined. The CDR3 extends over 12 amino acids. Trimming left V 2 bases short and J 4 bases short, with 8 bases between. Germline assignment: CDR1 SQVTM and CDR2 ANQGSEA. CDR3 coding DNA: TGCAGCGTTGAACAGTCGGCCTATGGCTACACCTTC. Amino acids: CSVEQSAYGYTF.

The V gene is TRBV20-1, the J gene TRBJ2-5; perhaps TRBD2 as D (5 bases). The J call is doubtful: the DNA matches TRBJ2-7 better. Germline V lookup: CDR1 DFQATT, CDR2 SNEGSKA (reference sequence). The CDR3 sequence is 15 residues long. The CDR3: CSAGGIGYSSYEQYF. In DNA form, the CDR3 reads TGCAGTGCCGGAGGAATTGGATACAGCTCCTACGAGCAGTACTTC.

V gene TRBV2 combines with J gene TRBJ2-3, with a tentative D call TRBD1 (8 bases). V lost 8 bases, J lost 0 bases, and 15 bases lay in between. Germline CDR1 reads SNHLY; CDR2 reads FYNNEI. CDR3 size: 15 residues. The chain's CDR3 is CASRSGTGSTDTQYF. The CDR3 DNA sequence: TGTGCCAGCCGAAGCGGGACAGGTAGCACAGATACGCAGTATTTT. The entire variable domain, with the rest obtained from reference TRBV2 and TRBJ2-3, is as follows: EPEVTQTPSHQVTQMGQEVILRCVPISNHLYFYWYRQILGQKVEFLVSFYNNEISEKSEIFDDQFSVERPDGSNFTLKIRSTKLEDSAMYFCASRSGTGSTDTQYFGPGTRLTVL.

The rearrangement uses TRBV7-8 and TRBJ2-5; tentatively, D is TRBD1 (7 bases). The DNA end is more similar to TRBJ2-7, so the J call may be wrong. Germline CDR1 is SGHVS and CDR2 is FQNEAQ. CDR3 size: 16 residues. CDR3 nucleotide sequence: TGTGCCAGCAGCTTAGGGGGAGGACAGGTTGGGCACGAGCAGTACTTC. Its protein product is CASSLGGGQVGHEQYF.

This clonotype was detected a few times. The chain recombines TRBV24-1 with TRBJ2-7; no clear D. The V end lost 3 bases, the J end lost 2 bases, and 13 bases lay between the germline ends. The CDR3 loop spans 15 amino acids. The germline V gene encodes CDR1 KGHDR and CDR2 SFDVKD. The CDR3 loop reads CATSDESSHPYEQYF. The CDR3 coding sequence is TGTGCCACCAGTGATGAATCTAGTCACCCCTACGAGCAGTACTTC.

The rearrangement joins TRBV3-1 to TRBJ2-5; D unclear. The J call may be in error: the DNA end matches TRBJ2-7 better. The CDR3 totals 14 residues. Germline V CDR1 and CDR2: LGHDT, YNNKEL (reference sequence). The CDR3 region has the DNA TGTGCCAGCAGCCAAGTAATGGGGTCCTACGAGCAGTACTTC. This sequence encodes CASSQVMGSYEQYF.

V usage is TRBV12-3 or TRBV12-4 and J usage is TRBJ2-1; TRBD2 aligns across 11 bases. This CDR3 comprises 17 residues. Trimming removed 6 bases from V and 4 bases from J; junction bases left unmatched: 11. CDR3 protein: CASSPSGTSGSYNEQFF. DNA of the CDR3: TGTGCCAGCAGCCCCTCCGGTACTAGCGGGAGTTACAATGAGCAGTTCTTC.

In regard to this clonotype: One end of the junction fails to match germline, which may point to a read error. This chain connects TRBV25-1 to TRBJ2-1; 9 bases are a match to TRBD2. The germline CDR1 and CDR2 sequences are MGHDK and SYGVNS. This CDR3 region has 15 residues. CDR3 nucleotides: TGTGCCAGCAGTGTCCCCGGGACTAGCTACAATGAGCGGTTCTTC. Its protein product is CASSVPGTSYNERFF.

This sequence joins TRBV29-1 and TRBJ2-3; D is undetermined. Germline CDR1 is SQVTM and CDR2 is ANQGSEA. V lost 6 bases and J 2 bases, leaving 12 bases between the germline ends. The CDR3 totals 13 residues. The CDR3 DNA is TGCAGCGTCCCTCAATACAACACAGATACGCAGTATTTT. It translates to CSVPQYNTDTQYF.

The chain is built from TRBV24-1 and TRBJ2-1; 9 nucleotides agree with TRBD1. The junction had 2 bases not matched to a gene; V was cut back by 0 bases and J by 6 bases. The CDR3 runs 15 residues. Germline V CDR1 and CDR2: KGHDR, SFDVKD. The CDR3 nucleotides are TGTGCCACCAGTGATTTGGGGACAGGGCTCAATGAGCAGTTCTTC. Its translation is CATSDLGTGLNEQFF.